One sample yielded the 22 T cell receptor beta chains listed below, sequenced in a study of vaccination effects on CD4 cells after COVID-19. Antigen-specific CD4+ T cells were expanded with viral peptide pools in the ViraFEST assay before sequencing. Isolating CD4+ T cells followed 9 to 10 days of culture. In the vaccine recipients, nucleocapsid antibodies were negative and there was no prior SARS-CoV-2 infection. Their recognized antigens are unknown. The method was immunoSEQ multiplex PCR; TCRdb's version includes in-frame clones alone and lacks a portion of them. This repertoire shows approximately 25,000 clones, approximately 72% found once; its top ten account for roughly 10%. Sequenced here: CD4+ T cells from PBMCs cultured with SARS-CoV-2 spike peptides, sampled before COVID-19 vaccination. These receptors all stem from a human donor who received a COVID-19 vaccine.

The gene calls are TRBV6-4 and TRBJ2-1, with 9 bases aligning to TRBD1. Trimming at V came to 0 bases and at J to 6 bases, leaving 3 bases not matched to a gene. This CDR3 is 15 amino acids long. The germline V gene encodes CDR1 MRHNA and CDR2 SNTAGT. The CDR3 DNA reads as TGTGCCAGCAGTGACTCGAGGACAGGGGCCAATGAGCAGTTCTTC. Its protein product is CASSDSRTGANEQFF.

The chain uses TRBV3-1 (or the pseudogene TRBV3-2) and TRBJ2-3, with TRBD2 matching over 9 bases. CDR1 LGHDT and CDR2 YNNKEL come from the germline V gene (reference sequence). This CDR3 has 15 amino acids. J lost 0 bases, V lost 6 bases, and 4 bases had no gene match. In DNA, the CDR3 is TGTGCCAGCAGACGACTAGCGGCTAGCACAGATACGCAGTATTTT. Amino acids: CASRRLAASTDTQYF.

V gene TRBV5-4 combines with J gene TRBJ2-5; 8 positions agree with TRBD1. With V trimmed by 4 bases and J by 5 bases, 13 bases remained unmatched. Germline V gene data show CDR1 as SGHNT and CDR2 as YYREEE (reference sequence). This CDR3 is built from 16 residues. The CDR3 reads CASSQAGQGAGETQYF. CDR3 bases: TGTGCCAGCAGCCAGGCGGGGCAGGGGGCGGGGGAGACCCAGTACTTC.

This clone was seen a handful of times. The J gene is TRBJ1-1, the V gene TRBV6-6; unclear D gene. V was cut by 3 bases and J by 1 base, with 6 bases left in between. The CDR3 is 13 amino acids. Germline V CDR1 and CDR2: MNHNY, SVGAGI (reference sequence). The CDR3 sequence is CASSYSTNTEAFF. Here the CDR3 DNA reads TGTGCCAGCAGTTATTCCACGAACACTGAAGCTTTCTTT.

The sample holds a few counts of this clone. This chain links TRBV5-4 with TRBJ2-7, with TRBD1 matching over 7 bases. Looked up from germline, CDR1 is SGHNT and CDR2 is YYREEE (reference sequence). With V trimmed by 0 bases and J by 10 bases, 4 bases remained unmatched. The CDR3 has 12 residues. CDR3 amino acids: CASSLVGGEQYF. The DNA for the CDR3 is TGTGCCAGCAGCTTGGTAGGGGGCGAACAGTACTTC.

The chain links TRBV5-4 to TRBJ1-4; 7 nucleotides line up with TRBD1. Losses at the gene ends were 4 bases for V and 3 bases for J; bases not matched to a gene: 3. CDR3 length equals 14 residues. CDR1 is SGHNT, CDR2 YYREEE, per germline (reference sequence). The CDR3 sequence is CASSRQGPNEKLFF. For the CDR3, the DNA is TGTGCCAGCAGCCGACAGGGCCCTAATGAAAAACTGTTTTTT.

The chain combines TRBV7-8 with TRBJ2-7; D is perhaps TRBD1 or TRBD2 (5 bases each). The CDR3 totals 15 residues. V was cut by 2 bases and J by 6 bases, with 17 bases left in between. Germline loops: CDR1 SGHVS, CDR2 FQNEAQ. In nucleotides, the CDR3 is TGTGCCAGCAGCTTACGGTGGCACATTGGGACCGAGCAGTACTTC. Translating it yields CASSLRWHIGTEQYF.

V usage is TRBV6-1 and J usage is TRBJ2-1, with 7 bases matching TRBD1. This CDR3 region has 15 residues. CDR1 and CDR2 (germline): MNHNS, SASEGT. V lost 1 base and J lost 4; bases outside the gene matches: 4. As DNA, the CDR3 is TGTGCCAGCAGTGAAGATGGGACAGTGTACAATGAGCAGTTCTTC. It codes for CASSEDGTVYNEQFF.

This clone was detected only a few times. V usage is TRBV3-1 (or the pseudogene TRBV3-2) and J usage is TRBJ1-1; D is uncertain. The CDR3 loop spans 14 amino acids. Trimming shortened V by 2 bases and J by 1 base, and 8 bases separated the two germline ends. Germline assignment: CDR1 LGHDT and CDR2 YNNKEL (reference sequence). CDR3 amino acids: CASSQMVGNTEAFF. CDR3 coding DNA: TGTGCCAGCAGCCAAATGGTAGGGAACACTGAAGCTTTCTTT.

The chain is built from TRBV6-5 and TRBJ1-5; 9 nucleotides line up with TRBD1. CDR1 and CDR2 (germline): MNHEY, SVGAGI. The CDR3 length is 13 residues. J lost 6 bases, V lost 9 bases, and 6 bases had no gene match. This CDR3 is CASEQGASQPQHF. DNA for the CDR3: TGTGCCAGTGAACAGGGGGCCTCTCAGCCCCAGCATTTT.

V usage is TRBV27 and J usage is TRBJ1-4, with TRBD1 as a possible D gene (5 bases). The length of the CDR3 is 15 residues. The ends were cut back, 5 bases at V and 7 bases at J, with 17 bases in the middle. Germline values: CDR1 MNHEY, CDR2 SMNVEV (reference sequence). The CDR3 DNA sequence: TGTGCCAGCAGTCCCTGGGACCGCCTGAGTGAAAAACTGTTTTTT. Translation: CASSPWDRLSEKLFF.

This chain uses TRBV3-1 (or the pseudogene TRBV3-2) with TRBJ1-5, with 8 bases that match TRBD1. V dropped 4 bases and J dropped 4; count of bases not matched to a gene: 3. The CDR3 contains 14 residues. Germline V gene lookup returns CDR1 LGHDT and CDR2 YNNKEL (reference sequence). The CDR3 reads CASSRTGSNQPQHF. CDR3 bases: TGTGCCAGCAGCCGGACAGGGTCTAATCAGCCCCAGCATTTT.

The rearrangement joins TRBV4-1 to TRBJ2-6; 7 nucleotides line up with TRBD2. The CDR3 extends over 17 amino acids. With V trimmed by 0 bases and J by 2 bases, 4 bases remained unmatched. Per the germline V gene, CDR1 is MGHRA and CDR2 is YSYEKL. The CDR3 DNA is TGCGCCAGCAGCCAAGATCCCCGGGAGGCTGGGGCCAACGTCCTGACTTTC. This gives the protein CASSQDPREAGANVLTF.

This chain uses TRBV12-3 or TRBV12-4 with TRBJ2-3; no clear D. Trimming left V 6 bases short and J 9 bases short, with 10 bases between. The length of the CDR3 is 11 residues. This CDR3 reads CASRGGRTQYF. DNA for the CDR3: TGTGCCAGCAGGGGTGGTAGGACGCAGTATTTT.

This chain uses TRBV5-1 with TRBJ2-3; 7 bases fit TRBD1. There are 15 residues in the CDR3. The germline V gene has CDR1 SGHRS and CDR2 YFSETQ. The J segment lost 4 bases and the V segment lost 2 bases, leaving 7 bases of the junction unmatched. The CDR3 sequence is CASSLRQGPADTQYF. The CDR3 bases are TGCGCCAGCAGCTTACGACAGGGCCCCGCAGATACGCAGTATTTT.

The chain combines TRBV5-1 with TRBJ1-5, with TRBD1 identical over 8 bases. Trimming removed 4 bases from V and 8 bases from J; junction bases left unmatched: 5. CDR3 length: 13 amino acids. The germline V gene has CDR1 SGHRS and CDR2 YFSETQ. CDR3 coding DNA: TGCGCCAGCAGCCTAGGACAGGGCAAGCCCCAGCATTTT. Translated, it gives CASSLGQGKPQHF.

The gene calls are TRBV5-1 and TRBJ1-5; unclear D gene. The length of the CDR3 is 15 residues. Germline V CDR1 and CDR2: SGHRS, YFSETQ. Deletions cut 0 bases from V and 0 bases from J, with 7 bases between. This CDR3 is CASSLGGVSNQPQHF. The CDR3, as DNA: TGCGCCAGCAGCTTGGGCGGTGTTAGCAATCAGCCCCAGCATTTT. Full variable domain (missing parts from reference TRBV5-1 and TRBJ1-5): KAGVTQTPRYLIKTRGQQVTLSCSPISGHRSVSWYQQTPGQGLQFLFEYFSETQRNKGNFPGRFSGRQFSNSRSEMNVSTLELGDSALYLCASSLGGVSNQPQHFGDGTRLSIL.

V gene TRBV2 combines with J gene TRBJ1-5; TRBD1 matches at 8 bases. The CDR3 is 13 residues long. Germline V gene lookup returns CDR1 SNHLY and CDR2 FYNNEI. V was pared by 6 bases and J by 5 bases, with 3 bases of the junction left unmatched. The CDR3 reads CASRTGDYQPQHF. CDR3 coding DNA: TGTGCCAGCAGGACAGGGGATTATCAGCCCCAGCATTTT.

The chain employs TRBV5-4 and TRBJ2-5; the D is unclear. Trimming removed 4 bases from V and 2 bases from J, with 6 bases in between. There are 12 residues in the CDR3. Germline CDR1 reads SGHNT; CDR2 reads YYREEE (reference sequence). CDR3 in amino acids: CASSQPQETQYF. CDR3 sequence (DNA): TGTGCCAGCAGCCAACCTCAAGAGACCCAGTACTTC.

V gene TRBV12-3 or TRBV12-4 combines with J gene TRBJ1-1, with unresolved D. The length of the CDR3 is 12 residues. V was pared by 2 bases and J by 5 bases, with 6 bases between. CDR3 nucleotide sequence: TGTGCCAGCAGTTTATTGTATACTGAAGCTTTCTTT. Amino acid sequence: CASSLLYTEAFF.

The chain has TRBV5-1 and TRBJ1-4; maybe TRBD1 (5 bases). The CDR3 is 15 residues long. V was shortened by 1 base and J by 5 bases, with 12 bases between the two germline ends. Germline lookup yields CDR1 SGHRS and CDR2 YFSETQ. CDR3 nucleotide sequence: TGCGCCAGCAGCTTGTCCCTTGCAGGGAATGAAAAACTGTTTTTT. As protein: CASSLSLAGNEKLFF.

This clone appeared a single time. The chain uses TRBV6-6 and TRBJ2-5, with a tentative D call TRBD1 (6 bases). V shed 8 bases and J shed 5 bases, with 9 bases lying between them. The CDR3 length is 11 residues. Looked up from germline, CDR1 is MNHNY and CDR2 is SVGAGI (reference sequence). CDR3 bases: TGTGCCAGCGGACAGACGGAGACCCAGTACTTC. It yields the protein CASGQTETQYF.